These T cell receptor beta chains were read from a single sample in a study of blood T cells in healthy people across ages. Via MiXCR, TCRdb re-called the 5' RACE reads, giving one row per CDR3 protein. Of 700,000 to 900,000 distinct CDR3 sequences listed, approximately 55% are singletons. Sequenced input: blood. The receptor source for this set is a man aged 80 or over in good health. The CDR3 runs from the conserved cysteine through the conserved F or W. Each record gives: J gene, clone size, V gene, D gene, CDR3 protein, CDR3 DNA. D genes are given only for firm matches. Expanded clones get a size class; other rows say once, few or many, or leave the size out.

J gene: TRBJ1-2; clone size: .; V gene: TRBV4-1; D gene: .; CDR3 protein: CASSHPARARGDGYTF; CDR3 DNA: TGCGCCAGCAGCCACCCCGCCCGGGCCAGGGGAGATGGCTACACCTTC
J gene: TRBJ2-1; clone size: .; V gene: TRBV2; D gene: TRBD2; CDR3 protein: CASSEASSQGLAGSRGEQFF; CDR3 DNA: TGTGCCAGCAGTGAGGCCTCCTCCCAGGGACTAGCGGGAAGTCGGGGTGAGCAGTTCTTC
J gene: TRBJ2-7; clone size: .; V gene: TRBV20-1; D gene: TRBD2; CDR3 protein: CSASSGGSYEQYF; CDR3 DNA: TGCAGTGCTTCTAGCGGGGGCTCCTACGAGCAGTACTTC
J gene: TRBJ1-6; clone size: few; V gene: TRBV6-2/TRBV6-3; D gene: TRBD1; CDR3 protein: CASRRRTGNNSPLHF; CDR3 DNA: TGTGCCAGCAGGCGTCGGACAGGGAATAATTCACCCCTCCACTTT
J gene: TRBJ2-7; clone size: few; V gene: TRBV20-1; D gene: .; CDR3 protein: CSATRLRASVYEQYF; CDR3 DNA: TGCAGTGCTACGAGACTCAGGGCTAGCGTATACGAGCAGTACTTC
J gene: TRBJ2-7; clone size: few; V gene: TRBV6-2/TRBV6-3; D gene: TRBD2; CDR3 protein: CASSYGPGLAAQYF; CDR3 DNA: TGTGCCAGCAGTTACGGACCGGGACTAGCGGCGCAGTACTTC
J gene: TRBJ2-7; clone size: .; V gene: TRBV25-1; D gene: .; CDR3 protein: CASSPGTPGYEQYF; CDR3 DNA: TGTGCCAGCAGTCCCGGGACCCCCGGGTACGAGCAGTACTTC
J gene: TRBJ2-1; clone size: many; V gene: TRBV4-1; D gene: .; CDR3 protein: CASSQGGGLQSYNEQFF; CDR3 DNA: TGCGCCAGCAGCCAAGGGGGCGGACTCCAATCCTACAATGAGCAGTTCTTC
J gene: TRBJ1-4; clone size: .; V gene: TRBV5-1; D gene: .; CDR3 protein: CASGIRDADEKLFF; CDR3 DNA: TGCGCCAGCGGCATCAGGGACGCGGATGAAAAACTGTTTTTT
J gene: TRBJ2-5; clone size: .; V gene: TRBV6-6; D gene: .; CDR3 protein: CASSYSKVQETQYF; CDR3 DNA: TGTGCCAGCAGTTACTCGAAAGTCCAAGAGACCCAGTACTTC
J gene: TRBJ1-5; clone size: .; V gene: TRBV28; D gene: .; CDR3 protein: CASSVLVEPQHF; CDR3 DNA: TGTGCCAGCAGCGTCCTCGTAGAGCCCCAGCATTTT
J gene: TRBJ2-2; clone size: .; V gene: TRBV7-2; D gene: TRBD1; CDR3 protein: CASSRDRGDTGELFF; CDR3 DNA: TGTGCCAGCAGCAGGGACAGGGGGGACACCGGGGAGCTGTTTTTT
J gene: TRBJ2-3; clone size: .; V gene: TRBV20-1; D gene: .; CDR3 protein: CSAQDSSSTDTQYF; CDR3 DNA: TGCAGTGCCCAAGACTCTTCTAGCACAGATACGCAGTATTTT
J gene: TRBJ2-3; clone size: .; V gene: TRBV7-2; D gene: TRBD2; CDR3 protein: CASSLWTSGTDTQYF; CDR3 DNA: TGTGCCAGCAGCTTATGGACTAGCGGCACAGATACGCAGTATTTT
J gene: TRBJ2-1; clone size: few; V gene: TRBV9; D gene: .; CDR3 protein: CASSVVPSPNNEQFF; CDR3 DNA: TGTGCCAGCAGCGTAGTACCGTCCCCCAACAATGAGCAGTTCTTC
J gene: TRBJ2-1; clone size: .; V gene: TRBV18; D gene: .; CDR3 protein: CASSRWDPGEQFF; CDR3 DNA: TGTGCCAGCTCACGCTGGGACCCGGGAGAGCAGTTCTTC
J gene: TRBJ1-1; clone size: .; V gene: TRBV7-2; D gene: .; CDR3 protein: CASSAVGLEAFF; CDR3 DNA: TGTGCCAGCAGCGCGGTGGGGCTTGAAGCTTTCTTT
J gene: TRBJ2-7; clone size: .; V gene: TRBV6-1; D gene: .; CDR3 protein: CASSVYGGPYYEQYF; CDR3 DNA: TGTGCCAGCAGTGTATATGGGGGACCGTACTACGAGCAGTACTTC
J gene: TRBJ2-6; clone size: many; V gene: TRBV7-2; D gene: .; CDR3 protein: CASSTLASSSGANVLTF; CDR3 DNA: TGTGCCAGCAGCACCCTAGCCTCCAGCTCTGGGGCCAACGTCCTGACTTTC
J gene: TRBJ2-1; clone size: .; V gene: TRBV6-6; D gene: TRBD1; CDR3 protein: CASKRDRERYNEQFF; CDR3 DNA: TGTGCCAGCAAACGAGACAGGGAGCGGTACAATGAGCAGTTCTTC
J gene: TRBJ2-7; clone size: .; V gene: TRBV20-1; D gene: TRBD2; CDR3 protein: CSAGLAGGNEQYF; CDR3 DNA: TGCAGTGCTGGACTAGCGGGAGGTAACGAGCAGTACTTC
J gene: TRBJ2-7; clone size: few; V gene: TRBV20-1; D gene: .; CDR3 protein: CSAPGRSSYEQYF; CDR3 DNA: TGCAGTGCCCCCGGCAGGAGCTCCTACGAGCAGTACTTC
J gene: TRBJ2-2; clone size: .; V gene: TRBV11-2; D gene: TRBD1; CDR3 protein: CASSLKQGARTGELFF; CDR3 DNA: TGTGCCAGCAGCTTAAAACAGGGGGCTCGGACCGGGGAGCTGTTTTTT
J gene: TRBJ2-3; clone size: .; V gene: TRBV9; D gene: TRBD2; CDR3 protein: CASSLEPGTSGSNTDTQYF; CDR3 DNA: TGTGCCAGCAGCCTCGAACCCGGGACTAGCGGTTCTAACACAGATACGCAGTATTTT
J gene: TRBJ2-1; clone size: few; V gene: TRBV7-9; D gene: .; CDR3 protein: CASLTATEQFF; CDR3 DNA: TGTGCCAGCTTAACGGCGACTGAGCAGTTCTTC
J gene: TRBJ2-3; clone size: .; V gene: TRBV2; D gene: .; CDR3 protein: CASLARGYAYF; CDR3 DNA: TGTGCCAGCCTGGCGAGGGGATACGCGTATTTT
J gene: TRBJ1-1; clone size: .; V gene: TRBV5-1; D gene: .; CDR3 protein: CASSLGWGLNTEAFF; CDR3 DNA: TGCGCCAGCAGCTTGGGTTGGGGCTTGAACACTGAAGCTTTCTTT
J gene: TRBJ2-4; clone size: many; V gene: TRBV3-1; D gene: .; CDR3 protein: CASSQDEWREQYF; CDR3 DNA: TGTGCCAGCAGCCAAGACGAATGGCGAGAGCAGTACTTC
J gene: TRBJ1-5; clone size: few; V gene: TRBV29-1; D gene: TRBD1; CDR3 protein: CSVNAGTGINQPQHF; CDR3 DNA: TGCAGCGTTAACGCGGGGACAGGGATAAATCAGCCCCAGCATTTT
J gene: TRBJ2-2; clone size: .; V gene: TRBV18; D gene: TRBD2; CDR3 protein: CASSPFAGDSPGELFF; CDR3 DNA: TGTGCCAGCTCACCATTTGCGGGAGACTCACCCGGGGAGCTGTTTTTT
J gene: TRBJ1-6; clone size: once; V gene: TRBV18; D gene: TRBD1; CDR3 protein: CAGSPLVGQPNSPLHF; CDR3 DNA: TGTGCCGGCTCACCACTAGTGGGACAGCCGAATTCACCCCTCCACTTT